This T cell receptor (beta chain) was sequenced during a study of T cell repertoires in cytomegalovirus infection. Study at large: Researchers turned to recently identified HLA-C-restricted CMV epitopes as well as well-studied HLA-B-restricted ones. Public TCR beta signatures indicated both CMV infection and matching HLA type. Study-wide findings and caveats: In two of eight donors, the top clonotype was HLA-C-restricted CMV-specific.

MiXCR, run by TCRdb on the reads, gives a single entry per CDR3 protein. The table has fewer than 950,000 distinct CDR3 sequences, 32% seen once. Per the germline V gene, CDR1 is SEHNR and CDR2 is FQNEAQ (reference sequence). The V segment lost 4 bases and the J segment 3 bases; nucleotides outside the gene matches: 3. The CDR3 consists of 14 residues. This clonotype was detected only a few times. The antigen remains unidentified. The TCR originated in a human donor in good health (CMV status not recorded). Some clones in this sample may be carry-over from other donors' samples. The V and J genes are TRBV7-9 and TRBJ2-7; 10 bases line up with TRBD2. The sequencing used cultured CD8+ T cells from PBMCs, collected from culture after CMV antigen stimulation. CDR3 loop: CASSSWTSGYEQYF. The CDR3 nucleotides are TGTGCCAGCAGCTCCTGGACTAGCGGCTACGAGCAGTACTTC. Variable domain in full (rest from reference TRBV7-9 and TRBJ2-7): DTGVSQNPRHKITKRGQNVTFRCDPISEHNRLYWYRQTLGQGPEFLTYFQNEAQLEKSRLLSDRFSAERPKGSFSTLEIQRTEQGDSAMYLCASSSWTSGYEQYFGPGTRLTVT.